This is a list of T cell receptor beta chains from one sample in a study of human T cells and chemical hapten exposure. TCRdb fed the RACE reads into MiXCR, producing one record per CDR3 protein. The sample includes over 85,000 distinct CDR3 sequences, about 8.8% of them seen just once. Sequencing was done on a sample of whole blood. The receptor source for this set is a female donor in good health. Some clones in this sample may be carry-over from other donors' samples. CDR3s include the opening cysteine and the closing phenylalanine or tryptophan. Fields, in order: V gene, D gene, clone size, J gene, CDR3 protein, CDR3 DNA. A D gene is named only where the DNA matches it firmly. The size field is filled for only some rows; it gives once, few, many or a size class.

>TRBV28|TRBD2|.|TRBJ2-1
CASSPRRTSYNEQFF
TGTGCCAGCAGTCCCAGACGGACTAGCTACAATGAGCAGTTCTTC
>TRBV7-2|TRBD2|few|TRBJ2-1
CASSLGLAGQIGNEQFF
TGTGCCAGCAGCTTAGGACTAGCGGGTCAGATAGGCAATGAGCAGTTCTTC
>TRBV7-2|.|many|TRBJ1-5
CASSLGKLGPQHF
TGTGCCAGCAGCTTAGGCAAACTAGGGCCCCAGCATTTT
>TRBV20-1|TRBD2|.|TRBJ2-7
CSARVAGGDTYEQYF
TGCAGTGCTAGAGTAGCGGGAGGGGATACCTACGAGCAGTACTTC
>TRBV28|.|.|TRBJ2-7
CASSRPRGRATSYEQYF
TGTGCCAGCAGTAGACCCCGCGGCAGGGCCACGTCCTACGAGCAGTACTTC
>TRBV5-1|.|.|TRBJ1-1
CASSFQMNTEAFF
TGCGCCAGCAGCTTCCAAATGAACACTGAAGCTTTCTTT
>TRBV6-6|.|.|TRBJ1-1
CASSYGAGGGSNTEAFF
TGTGCCAGCAGTTACGGGGCTGGGGGGGGCTCGAACACTGAAGCTTTCTTT
>TRBV7-9|.|few|TRBJ1-4
CASSLVGATNEKLFF
TGTGCCAGCAGCTTAGTGGGTGCAACTAATGAAAAACTGTTTTTT
>TRBV7-8|TRBD2|.|TRBJ2-2
CASSTSGLATNTGELFF
TGTGCCAGCAGCACCTCGGGACTAGCGACGAACACCGGGGAGCTGTTTTTT
>TRBV25-1|.|.|TRBJ2-7
CASRGGGPEQYF
TGTGCCAGCAGGGGTGGGGGACCCGAGCAGTACTTC
>TRBV7-2|TRBD1|.|TRBJ2-7
CASSLGQGVTYEQYF
TGTGCCAGCAGCCTCGGGCAGGGGGTTACCTACGAGCAGTACTTC
>TRBV28|.|few|TRBJ2-7
CASSLVAYEQYF
TGTGCCAGCAGTTTAGTAGCCTACGAGCAGTACTTC
>TRBV12-3/TRBV12-4|.|many|TRBJ2-1
CASSLAQDSYNEQFF
TGTGCCAGCAGTTTAGCCCAGGACAGCTACAATGAGCAGTTCTTC
>TRBV29-1|TRBD1|.|TRBJ1-2
CSSHGTGYGYTF
TGCAGCTCCCACGGGACAGGATATGGCTACACCTTC
>TRBV6-2/TRBV6-3|TRBD2|many|TRBJ2-3
CASSYGREPTDTQYF
TGTGCCAGCAGTTACGGGCGGGAGCCGACAGATACGCAGTATTTT
>TRBV4-2|.|few|TRBJ2-7
CASSQDSGTTYEQYF
TGTGCCAGCAGCCAAGATTCCGGGACCACCTACGAGCAGTACTTC
>TRBV4-2|TRBD2|few|TRBJ2-2
CASSQEVAGVGGELFF
TGTGCCAGCAGCCAAGAAGTAGCGGGAGTGGGCGGGGAGCTGTTTTTT
>TRBV20-1|TRBD1|few|TRBJ1-1
CSARSGGMNTEAFF
TGCAGTGCTAGATCAGGGGGAATGAACACTGAAGCTTTCTTT
>TRBV6-2/TRBV6-3|TRBD2|few|TRBJ2-1
CASSLSGSWGNEQFF
TGTGCCAGCAGTCTAAGCGGGAGCTGGGGCAATGAGCAGTTCTTC
>TRBV9|TRBD1|many|TRBJ1-6
CASSVAPTGNNSPLHF
TGTGCCAGCAGCGTAGCTCCGACAGGGAATAATTCACCCCTCCACTTT
>TRBV6-5|TRBD1|few|TRBJ1-6
CASSYSGTVGSPLHF
TGTGCCAGCAGTTACTCCGGGACAGTGGGATCACCCCTCCACTTT
>TRBV7-2|.|.|TRBJ2-2
CASSLGRHRLAGELFF
TGTGCCAGCAGCTTGGGTAGACACAGACTAGCCGGGGAGCTGTTTTTT
>TRBV5-1|.|many|TRBJ2-5
CASSEGGFQETQYF
TGCGCCAGCAGTGAGGGGGGGTTCCAAGAGACCCAGTACTTC
>TRBV12-3/TRBV12-4|.|.|TRBJ2-1
CASRAPGSSYNEQFF
TGTGCCAGCAGGGCCCCCGGGAGCTCCTACAATGAGCAGTTCTTC
>TRBV4-2|.|.|TRBJ1-2
CASSQDLTERTYGYTF
TGTGCCAGCAGCCAAGATTTGACAGAGAGGACTTATGGCTACACCTTC
>TRBV13|.|few|TRBJ1-2
CASSLEEGYGYTF
TGTGCCAGCAGCTTAGAGGAGGGTTATGGCTACACCTTC
>TRBV12-3/TRBV12-4|.|many|TRBJ2-3
CASSSSSMSQDTQYF
TGTGCCAGCAGTTCTTCTAGCATGTCGCAGGATACGCAGTATTTT
>TRBV4-2|TRBD1|.|TRBJ1-5
CASSQETGGGQPQHF
TGTGCCAGCAGCCAGGAAACAGGGGGCGGTCAGCCCCAGCATTTT
>TRBV4-3|.|.|TRBJ2-1
CASSQDNDKVYNEQFF
TGCGCCAGCAGCCAAGACAACGACAAGGTCTACAATGAGCAGTTCTTC
>TRBV15|TRBD2|.|TRBJ2-1
CATSPSGGRAIEQFF
TGTGCCACCAGCCCATCTGGCGGGAGGGCCATTGAGCAGTTCTTC
>TRBV4-1|.|many|TRBJ1-4
CASSQEGGQLNEKLFF
TGCGCCAGCAGCCAAGAGGGAGGACAGCTTAATGAAAAACTGTTTTTT
>TRBV12-3/TRBV12-4|TRBD1|many|TRBJ1-5
CASSLGTGMNQPQHF
TGTGCCAGCAGTCTCGGGACAGGGATGAATCAGCCCCAGCATTTT
>TRBV6-5|.|.|TRBJ1-1
CASSYFERGEAFF
TGTGCCAGCAGTTACTTCGAGAGGGGTGAAGCTTTCTTT
>TRBV10-3|.|.|TRBJ1-3
CAISESRDLSGNTIYF
TGTGCCATCAGTGAGTCTCGGGACCTCTCTGGAAACACCATATATTTT
>TRBV10-3|.|.|TRBJ1-1
CAISYTNTEAFF
TGTGCCATCAGCTACACGAACACTGAAGCTTTCTTT
>TRBV20-1|TRBD1|.|TRBJ1-2
CSAKSWGQGDYGYTF
TGCAGTGCTAAGAGTTGGGGACAGGGGGACTATGGCTACACCTTC
>TRBV4-3|.|.|TRBJ1-1
CASSYRVLSTEAFF
TGCGCCAGCAGCTACAGGGTTCTTAGCACTGAAGCTTTCTTT
>TRBV19|.|few|TRBJ2-7
CASSPQYRSYEQYF
TGTGCCAGTAGTCCCCAATACAGGTCCTACGAGCAGTACTTC
>TRBV5-6|.|.|TRBJ2-5
CASSLPSGRFEGETQYF
TGTGCCAGCAGCTTGCCCAGCGGGCGCTTTGAGGGGGAGACCCAGTACTTC
>TRBV10-3|.|many|TRBJ2-3
CAISPLGTDTQYF
TGTGCCATCAGTCCTCTCGGGACCGATACGCAGTATTTT
>TRBV28|TRBD2|.|TRBJ2-7
CASSFSGLVFYEQYF
TGTGCCAGCAGTTTTTCGGGACTAGTTTTCTACGAGCAGTACTTC
>TRBV5-1|.|few|TRBJ2-3
CASSLYGDTQYF
TGCGCCAGCAGCTTGTACGGAGATACGCAGTATTTT
>TRBV14|.|.|TRBJ2-2
CASSQDTGGELFF
TGTGCCAGCAGCCAAGATACCGGGGGGGAGCTGTTTTTT
>TRBV6-6|TRBD1|.|TRBJ1-1
CASSPLGQGYQNTEAFF
TGTGCCAGCAGTCCTCTGGGACAGGGGTACCAGAACACTGAAGCTTTCTTT
>TRBV3-1|TRBD1|many|TRBJ2-7
CASSHGTGFYEQYF
TGTGCCAGCAGCCACGGGACAGGATTCTACGAGCAGTACTTC
>TRBV3-1|.|many|TRBJ2-2
CASSQGGTGELFF
TGTGCCAGCAGCCAAGGTGGCACCGGGGAGCTGTTTTTT
>TRBV6-1|.|many|TRBJ2-2
CASIIMDTLNTGELFF
TGTGCCAGCATTATCATGGACACCTTGAACACCGGGGAGCTGTTTTTT
>TRBV12-3/TRBV12-4|.|few|TRBJ1-2
CASSLQGKYTF
TGTGCCAGCAGTTTGCAGGGGAAGTACACCTTC
>TRBV4-2|.|few|TRBJ2-1
CASRNIGGGSGRDEQFF
TGTGCCAGCAGAAATATAGGGGGGGGGAGTGGTCGGGATGAGCAGTTCTTC
>TRBV20-1|TRBD1|few|TRBJ1-1
CSARARTGRNTEAFF
TGCAGTGCTAGGGCCCGGACAGGGAGGAACACTGAAGCTTTCTTT
>TRBV13|.|.|TRBJ1-5
CASSLGGYNQPQHF
TGTGCCAGCAGCTTAGGGGGCTACAATCAGCCCCAGCATTTT
>TRBV2|.|many|TRBJ1-5
CASMALGQPQHF
TGTGCCAGCATGGCGTTGGGACAGCCCCAGCATTTT
>TRBV5-6|.|many|TRBJ2-5
CASSSPREGGRETQYF
TGTGCCAGCTCGAGCCCGAGAGAAGGGGGGCGAGAGACCCAGTACTTC
>TRBV20-1|.|many|TRBJ2-1
CSVPSEGSSYNEQFF
TGCAGTGTCCCTAGCGAGGGGAGCTCCTACAATGAGCAGTTCTTC
>TRBV2|.|few|TRBJ1-5
CASTRGAGPNQPQHF
TGTGCCAGCACCCGGGGGGCCGGGCCAAATCAGCCCCAGCATTTT
>TRBV28|.|many|TRBJ2-7
CASNTTGGPPEQYF
TGTGCCAGCAACACAACTGGAGGGCCTCCCGAGCAGTACTTC